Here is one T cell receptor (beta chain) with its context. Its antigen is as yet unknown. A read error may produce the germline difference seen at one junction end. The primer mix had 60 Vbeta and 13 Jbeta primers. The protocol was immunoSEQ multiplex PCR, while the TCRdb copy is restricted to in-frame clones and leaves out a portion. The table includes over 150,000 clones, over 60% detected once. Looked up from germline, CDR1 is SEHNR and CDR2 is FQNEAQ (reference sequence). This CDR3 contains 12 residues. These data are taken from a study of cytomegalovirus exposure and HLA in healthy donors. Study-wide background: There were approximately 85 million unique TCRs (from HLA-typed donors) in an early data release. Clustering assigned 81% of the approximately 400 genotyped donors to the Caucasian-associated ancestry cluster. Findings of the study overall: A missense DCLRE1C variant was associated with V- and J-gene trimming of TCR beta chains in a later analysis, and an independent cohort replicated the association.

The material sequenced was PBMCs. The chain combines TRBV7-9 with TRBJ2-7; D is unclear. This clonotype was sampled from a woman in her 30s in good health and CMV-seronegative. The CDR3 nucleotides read TGTTCCAGCAGCTGGAGACCGGCCGAGCAGTACTTC. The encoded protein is CSSSWRPAEQYF.